This is a list of T cell receptor beta chains from one sample in a study of identical twins. MiXCR, applied by TCRdb to the 5' RACE reads, yields one record per CDR3 protein. The sample holds 600,000 to 800,000 distinct CDR3 sequences, around 20% seen once. The same sample was also used in a study of T cells expressing NK-cell markers.

Sequenced material: PBMCs. The receptor source for this set is a woman aged 18-29 years in good health. CDR3s leave out the opening cysteine and the closing phenylalanine or tryptophan.

>TRBV7-2
ASSSGLAVQETQY
>TRBV11-2
ASSLGGSGDYNEQF
>TRBV6-5
ASSYGSGTSGNTIY
>TRBV20-1
SAGGTVQNTEAF
>TRBV20-1
SGGLTVQETQY
>TRBV9
ASSVGPSGANVLT
>TRBV2
ASSEPSGIREQY
>TRBV7-2
ASSLGFGLSREQY
>TRBV5-6
ASSLSGSHLAQH
>TRBV3-1
ASSTFEGRNEQF